The sequence of this T cell receptor (beta chain) was determined in a study of T cell responses to AZD1222 COVID-19 vaccine (dated by TCRdb to the early 2020s). In terms of the full investigation: Because spike-specific TCR depth and breadth did not differ between the two schedules, AZD1222 recipients who got a second dose at roughly 4 weeks were pooled with those who got a second dose at roughly 12 weeks. Trial participants were enrolled by age into 18-55, 56-69 and 70-plus year subgroups, with roughly 160, 29 and 62 TCR-sequenced participants respectively. A total of over 230 trial participants underwent TCR sequencing, of whom roughly 210 had received two doses of AZD1222 and 26 had received two doses of the MenACWY control vaccine.

The CDR3, cysteine through phenylalanine, is 13 amino acids long. Kept here is only the CDR3 DNA, which spans 39 bases and is read in frame from base 1. For CDR1 and CDR2, the germline V gene lists MNHEY and SVGEGT. Here V drops 4 bases and J drops 11 bases, and the junction holds 6 bases not matched to any gene. The CDR3 regions of human TCRbeta chains were subjected to immunosequencing. From the authors' description of their analysis: TCRs in the repertoires were compared against a reference library of SARS-CoV-2-specific TCRs that had been generated with the MIRA antigen-specificity platform. Breadth meant the fraction of unique TCRs that were SARS-CoV-2-associated, whereas depth meant the fraction of total T cells that were SARS-CoV-2-associated. Using the MIRA data, each spike-specific TCR was assigned both to the spike region to which the TCR was reactive and to a CD4 or CD8 class. Log10-transformed breadth and depth values were compared by one-way ANOVA with Sidak's multiple comparisons tests. TCRdb stores this immuneACCESS table with in-frame sequences only. Part of the clones is absent; in the studies checked, under half of the shortfall reflects unresolved V genes, and no reason is known for the rest. That table gives V, J and clone size, and the DNA gave D and trimming. This sample gives fewer than 150,000 clones in total; just over 85% of them show up just once. The ten largest make up roughly 3% of the sample.

Paper-wide results and their limitations: Nearly half of unique spike-specific TCRs reportedly recognized epitopes outside regions mutated in the B.1.351 and B.1.1.7 variants. Vaccine-associated CD4 TCRs spanned the whole spike protein, with dominant responses in regions 160-218 and 743-854. Spike-specific TCR breadth and depth rose significantly after two AZD1222 doses compared with day 0 and with MenACWY recipients. Participants were mostly white British and included more females than males, and it was suggested by the authors that clonal diversity may have been underestimated. Because no day 14 peak-response samples were available, the repertoires could be characterized only after the peak T cell response. In the small 56-69-year group, the increase in depth fell short of significance, most likely because of low power. Conclusions about previously exposed vaccinees are limited because only a handful of AZD1222 recipients were SARS-CoV-2 seropositive at baseline.

As concerns this clone: No antigen is known for it. Qualities for individual bases were not recorded, and no much larger clone is one base off.

The sample's time point label, decoded: baseline before first vaccination. Vaccinee samples came from UK trials COV001 and COV002, including a single-blind randomized controlled phase 2/3 trial of AZD1222 (ChAdOx1 nCoV-19) in healthy adults. For TCRbeta chain sequencing, PBMC samples from trial participants were taken at day 0 and at day 28 after the second dose. The sequencing used peripheral blood, collected on day 0 of AZD1222 vaccination. The rearrangement joined TRBV6-2 or TRBV6-3 to TRBJ2-1; 9 bases in between match TRBD2. The source is an adult in good health. The CDR3 protein: CASSLAGDSKQFF. The DNA sequence is given as TGTGCCAGCAGTTTAGCGGGAGATTCCAAGCAGTTCTTC.